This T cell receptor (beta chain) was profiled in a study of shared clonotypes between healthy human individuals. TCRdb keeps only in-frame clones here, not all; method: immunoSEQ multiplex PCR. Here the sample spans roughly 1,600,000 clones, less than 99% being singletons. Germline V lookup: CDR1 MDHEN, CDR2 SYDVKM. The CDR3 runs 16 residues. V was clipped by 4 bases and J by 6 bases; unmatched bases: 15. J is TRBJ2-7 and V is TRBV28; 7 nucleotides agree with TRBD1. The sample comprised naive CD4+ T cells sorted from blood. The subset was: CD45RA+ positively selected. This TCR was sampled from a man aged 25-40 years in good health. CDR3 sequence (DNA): TGTGCCAGCAGTTCCCCCAGACAGGGAAGGGGCCTCGAGCAGTACTTC. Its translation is CASSSPRQGRGLEQYF.